Each of the 2 T cell receptor beta chains below was sequenced from the same sample in a study of shared clonotypes between healthy human individuals. The table came from immunoSEQ multiplex PCR; TCRdb's copy has only in-frame clones and leaves some out. The sample shows about 230,000 clones, 65% of them seen only once. The sequenced sample was memory CD4+ T cells sorted from blood. Subset: CD45RA-negative fraction. The receptor set was obtained from a man aged 30 to 45 in good health.

The V call is TRBV19, the J call TRBJ1-1; possibly TRBD1 for D (5 bases). The CDR3 is 14 amino acids. Germline CDR1 LNHDA, CDR2 SQIVND (reference sequence). The V and J ends lost 6 bases and 1 base respectively, with 12 bases between them. The CDR3 sequence is CASRPGRGNTEAFF. The CDR3 bases are TGTGCCAGTAGACCGGGACGAGGGAACACTGAAGCTTTCTTT.

The V and J genes are TRBV15 and TRBJ2-1; TRBD2 might be the D (5 bases). This CDR3 region has 16 residues. CDR1 is LNHNV, CDR2 YYDKDF, per germline (reference sequence). V was shortened by 0 bases and J by 2 bases, with 11 bases between the two germline ends. DNA for the CDR3: TGTGCCACCAGCAGAGATCCGGGAAGGACCTACAATGAGCAGTTCTTC. Its protein product is CATSRDPGRTYNEQFF.